A single sample gave rise to the 14 T cell receptor beta chains below, sequenced in a study of breast tumors, draining lymph nodes, adjacent tissues. A single record per CDR3 protein comes from TCRdb applying MiXCR to the multiplex PCR reads. Of about 66,000 distinct CDR3 sequences listed, approximately 40% were seen once; the top ten hold 8.4%. The sample was breast tumor tissue. All receptors derive from a female donor with breast cancer. Some clones in this sample may be carry-over from other donors' samples.

The chain couples TRBV9 to TRBJ1-2; TRBD1 matches 9 bases. The CDR3 sequence is 17 residues long. Germline V CDR1 and CDR2: SGDLS, YYNGEE. V lost 6 bases, J lost 6 bases, and 18 bases stayed unmatched. The CDR3 bases are TGTGCCAGCACCCCATGGACAGGGGTCCCCTTGAACAATGGCTACACCTTC. Its protein is CASTPWTGVPLNNGYTF.

Points on this clonotype: A much larger clonotype is one base distant, so this may be a read error. In nucleotides, the CDR3 is TGTGCCAGCAGCGCGCGACAGGGTTCTTACGAGCAGTACTTC. This gives the protein CASSARQGSYEQYF. The V gene is TRBV11-2, the J gene TRBJ2-7; 7 nucleotides line up with TRBD1. Looked up from germline, CDR1 is SGHAT and CDR2 is FQNNGV. The CDR3 length is 14 residues. V lost 5 bases and J lost 4; bases outside the gene matches: 8. The entire variable domain, with the rest obtained from reference TRBV11-2 and TRBJ2-7, is as follows: EAGVAQSPRYKIIEKRQSVAFWCNPISGHATLYWYQQILGQGPKLLIQFQNNGVVDDSQLPKDRFSAERLKGVDSTLKIQPAKLEDSAVYLCASSARQGSYEQYFGPGTRLTVT.

The J gene is TRBJ2-5, the V gene TRBV7-6; no clear D. The DNA end is more similar to TRBJ2-1, so the J call may be wrong. Germline CDR1 and CDR2: SGHVS and FNYEAQ. This CDR3 contains 14 residues. Here the CDR3 reads CASSSESSQEPQFF. The CDR3, as DNA: TGTGCCAGCAGCTCGGAGAGTAGCCAAGAGCCCCAGTTCTTC.

This clonotype has ten or more counts. It may be a read error: a sequence one base away is much more abundant. This chain connects TRBV12-5 to TRBJ2-1; D ambiguous. The CDR3 has 13 residues. The V gene lost 3 bases and the J gene lost 10 bases, with 13 bases spanning the gap. Per the germline V gene, CDR1 is LGHNT and CDR2 is FRNRAP. The CDR3 nucleotides read TGTGCTAGTGGTTTCGTCGGACCCCGCGAGCAGTTCTTC. The encoded protein is CASGFVGPREQFF.

This chain links TRBV15 with TRBJ1-2; the D is unclear. The CDR3 totals 13 residues. Germline lookup yields CDR1 LNHNV and CDR2 YYDKDF (reference sequence). Trimming removed 5 bases from V and 12 bases from J, with 19 bases in between. The CDR3 DNA is TGTGCCACCAGCCGTACCGGTGGCCAACGGGACACCTTC. Translation gives CATSRTGGQRDTF.

The chain combines TRBV19 with TRBJ1-1; D is undetermined. The ends were cut back, 4 bases at V and 2 bases at J, with 8 bases in the middle. In germline, CDR1 is LNHDA, CDR2 SQIVND (reference sequence). The length of the CDR3 is 13 residues. This CDR3 is CASSKSHNTEAFF. For the CDR3, the DNA is TGTGCCAGTAGTAAATCGCACAACACTGAAGCTTTCTTT.

Details on this clonotype: Likely a read error: the CDR3 ends without its conserved phenylalanine or tryptophan. This chain connects TRBV7-2 to TRBJ2-1, with 7 bases identical to TRBD2. The V segment lost 4 bases and the J segment 6 bases; nucleotides outside the gene matches: 6. Germline values: CDR1 SGHTA, CDR2 FQGNSA. This CDR3 has 14 amino acids. In nucleotides, the CDR3 is TGTGCCAGCAGCTCAGGGACTATCATCAATGAGCAGTTCCTC. Translated: CASSSGTIINEQFL.

This clonotype was recorded many times. The chain couples TRBV10-3 to TRBJ2-7, with D possibly matching TRBD2 (7 bases). Germline CDR1 and CDR2: ENHRY and SYGVKD. Deletions cut 6 bases from V and 3 bases from J, with 12 bases between. The CDR3 extends over 13 amino acids. The CDR3 nucleotides are TGTGCCATCAGAGGGGGGGCTAGCTACGAGCAGTACTTC. Translation gives CAIRGGASYEQYF.

Ten or more counts support this clonotype. The chain has TRBV7-2 and TRBJ1-5, with TRBD1 matching 7 bases. V lost 5 bases and J lost 7; bases outside the gene matches: 5. The CDR3 totals 13 residues. CDR1 is SGHTA and CDR2 is FQGNSA in the germline V gene. The CDR3 DNA reads TGTGCCAGCAGCCAGGGGGATGGACAGCCCCAGCATTTT. Amino acids: CASSQGDGQPQHF.

This clonotype was recorded many times. V gene TRBV5-1 combines with J gene TRBJ1-3, with D possibly being TRBD1 (5 bases). Germline CDR1 reads SGHRS; CDR2 reads YFSETQ. Trimming shortened V by 3 bases and J by 1 base, and 8 bases separated the two germline ends. The CDR3 totals 14 residues. Here the CDR3 DNA reads TGCGCCAGCAGCTGGCAGGGATCTGGAAACACCATATATTTT. The encoded protein is CASSWQGSGNTIYF.

This clonotype was seen repeatedly, ten times or more. The gene calls are TRBV12-5 and TRBJ1-4; D is ambiguous. The CDR3 has 12 amino acids. The germline V gene encodes CDR1 LGHNT and CDR2 FRNRAP. V gave up 0 bases and J gave up 6 bases, with 2 bases separating them. CDR3 sequence: CASGLVYEKLFF. The CDR3, as DNA: TGTGCTAGTGGTTTGGTATATGAAAAACTGTTTTTT.

The rearrangement uses TRBV19 and TRBJ1-1; D ambiguous. This CDR3 contains 14 residues. Germline CDR1 and CDR2: LNHDA and SQIVND (reference sequence). Trimming shortened V by 7 bases and J by 0 bases, and 12 bases separated the two germline ends. The CDR3 sequence: CASNPSQVNTEAFF. CDR3 sequence (DNA): TGTGCCAGTAATCCCTCCCAGGTGAACACTGAAGCTTTCTTT. The whole variable domain, remainder taken from reference TRBV19 and TRBJ1-1, is DGGITQSPKYLFRKEGQNVTLSCEQNLNHDAMYWYRQDPGQGLRLIYYSQIVNDFQKGDIAEGYSVSREKKESFPLTVTSAQKNPTAFYLCASNPSQVNTEAFFGQGTRLTVV.

The rearrangement links TRBV24-1 to TRBJ1-5; D remains ambiguous. This CDR3 spans 17 amino acids. Trimming pared 2 bases from V and 2 bases from J, leaving 15 bases between. Germline CDR1 reads KGHDR; CDR2 reads SFDVKD. This CDR3 reads CATSDSTRGTGNQPQHF. CDR3 in DNA: TGTGCCACCAGTGATTCAACGCGGGGTACGGGCAATCAGCCCCAGCATTTT.

This clonotype was seen many times. The chain combines TRBV7-6 with TRBJ2-1; 8 bases match TRBD2. This CDR3 is built from 15 residues. The V gene's germline CDR1 is SGHVS and CDR2 FNYEAQ. V lost 1 base and J lost 4; bases outside the gene matches: 3. The chain's CDR3 is CASSLVLAAYNEQFF. The CDR3 DNA is TGTGCCAGCAGCTTAGTACTAGCGGCGTACAATGAGCAGTTCTTC.